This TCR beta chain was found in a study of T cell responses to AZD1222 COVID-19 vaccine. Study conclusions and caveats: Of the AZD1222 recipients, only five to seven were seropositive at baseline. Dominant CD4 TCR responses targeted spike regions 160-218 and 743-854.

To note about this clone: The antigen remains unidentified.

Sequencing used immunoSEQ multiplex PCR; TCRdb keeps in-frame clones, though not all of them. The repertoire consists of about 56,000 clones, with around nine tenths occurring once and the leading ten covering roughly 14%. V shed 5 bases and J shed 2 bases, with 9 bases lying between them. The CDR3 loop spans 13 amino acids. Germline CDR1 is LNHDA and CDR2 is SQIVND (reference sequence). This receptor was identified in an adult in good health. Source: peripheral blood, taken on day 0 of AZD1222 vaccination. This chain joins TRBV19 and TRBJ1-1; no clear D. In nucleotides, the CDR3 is TGTGCCAGTAGTTTGGCAGAAAACACTGAAGCTTTCTTT. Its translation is CASSLAENTEAFF.